This T cell receptor beta chain appears in the sequencing data of a study of OX40 agonist ivuxolimab in advanced cancers. Looking at the study overall: Patient treatment consisted of intravenous ivuxolimab administration every 2 weeks at 0.01 to 10 mg/kg. Study conclusions and caveats: Blood T cells, both CD4+ and CD8+, expanded clonally by week 6 at 0.1 to 3.0 mg/kg. Among T cells, CD8+ cells averaged more expanded clones than CD4+ cells. Normalized expansion of T-cell clones was also low for some nonresponders.

Here immunoSEQ multiplex PCR was the method, and the copy in TCRdb shows in-frame clones only, minus some. This table has about 48,000 clones, 83% appearing once. As regards this clone: As yet, its antigen is unknown.

V dropped 0 bases and J dropped 4; count of bases not matched to a gene: 6. CDR3 length equals 17 residues. The origin of this receptor is an adult with an advanced solid tumor such as melanoma, head and neck, liver or kidney cancer. Sequences were derived from CD4+ or CD8+ T cells sorted from blood, sampled in a trial of the OX40 agonist ivuxolimab. The chain carries TRBV23-1 and TRBJ2-1, with 10 bases aligning to TRBD2. TRBV23-1 has ORF status, its function being uncertain. This CDR3 reads CASSQSCSGGFYNEQFF. The CDR3 bases are TGCGCCAGCAGTCAATCTTGTAGCGGGGGGTTTTACAATGAGCAGTTCTTC.